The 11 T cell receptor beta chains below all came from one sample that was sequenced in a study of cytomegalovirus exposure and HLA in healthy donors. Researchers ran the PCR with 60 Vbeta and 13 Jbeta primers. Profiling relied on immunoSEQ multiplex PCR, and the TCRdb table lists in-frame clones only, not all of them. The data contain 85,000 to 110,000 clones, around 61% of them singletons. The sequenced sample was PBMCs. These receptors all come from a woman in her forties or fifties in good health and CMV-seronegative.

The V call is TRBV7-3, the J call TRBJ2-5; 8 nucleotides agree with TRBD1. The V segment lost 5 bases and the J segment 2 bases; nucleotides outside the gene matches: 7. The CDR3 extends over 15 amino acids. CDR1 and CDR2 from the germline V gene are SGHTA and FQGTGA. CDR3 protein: CASSAAQGGQETQYF. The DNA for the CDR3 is TGTGCCAGCAGCGCGGCACAGGGGGGACAAGAGACCCAGTACTTC. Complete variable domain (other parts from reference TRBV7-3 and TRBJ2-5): GAGVSQTPSNKVTEKGKYVELRCDPISGHTALYWYRQSLGQGPEFLIYFQGTGAADDSGLPNDRFFAVRPEGSVSTLKIQRTERGDSAVYLCASSAAQGGQETQYFGPGTRLLVL.

In DNA form, the CDR3 reads TGCGCCAGCAGCGAGGGGGGGGGCCGGAACATTCAGTACTTC. This sequence encodes CASSEGGGRNIQYF. The chain employs TRBV5-1 and TRBJ2-4, with D possibly being TRBD2 (7 bases). Germline V gene lookup returns CDR1 SGHRS and CDR2 YFSETQ. The CDR3 is 14 residues long. V was cut by 4 bases and J by 7 bases, with 15 bases left in between. Variable domain in full (rest from reference TRBV5-1 and TRBJ2-4): KAGVTQTPRYLIKTRGQQVTLSCSPISGHRSVSWYQQTPGQGLQFLFEYFSETQRNKGNFPGRFSGRQFSNSRSEMNVSTLELGDSALYLCASSEGGGRNIQYFGAGTRLSVL.

The chain's CDR3 is CAWRRRGPEAFF. DNA for the CDR3: TGTGCCTGGCGCCGTAGGGGGCCTGAAGCTTTCTTT. The chain carries TRBV30 and TRBJ1-1; 7 nucleotides agree with TRBD1. CDR1 GTSNPN and CDR2 SVGIG come from the germline V gene (reference sequence). The junction had 6 bases not matched to a gene; V was cut back by 5 bases and J by 6 bases. The CDR3 consists of 12 residues. Full variable domain (missing parts from reference TRBV30 and TRBJ1-1): SQTIHQWPATLVQPVGSPLSLECTVEGTSNPNLYWYRQAAGRGLQLLFYSVGIGQISSEVPQNLSASRPQDRQFILSSKKLLLSDSGFYLCAWRRRGPEAFFGQGTRLTVV.

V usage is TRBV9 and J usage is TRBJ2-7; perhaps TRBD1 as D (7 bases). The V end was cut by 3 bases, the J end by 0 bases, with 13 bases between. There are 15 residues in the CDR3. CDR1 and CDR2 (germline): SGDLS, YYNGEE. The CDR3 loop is CASSAGDSSSYEQYF. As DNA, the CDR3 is TGTGCCAGCAGCGCGGGGGACAGTTCCTCCTACGAGCAGTACTTC.

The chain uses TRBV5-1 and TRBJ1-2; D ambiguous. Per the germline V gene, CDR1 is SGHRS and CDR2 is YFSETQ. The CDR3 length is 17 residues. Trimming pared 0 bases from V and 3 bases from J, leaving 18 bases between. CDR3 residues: CASSLAAGIPRDYGYTF. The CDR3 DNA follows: TGCGCCAGCAGCTTGGCCGCGGGCATCCCTCGAGACTATGGCTACACCTTC.

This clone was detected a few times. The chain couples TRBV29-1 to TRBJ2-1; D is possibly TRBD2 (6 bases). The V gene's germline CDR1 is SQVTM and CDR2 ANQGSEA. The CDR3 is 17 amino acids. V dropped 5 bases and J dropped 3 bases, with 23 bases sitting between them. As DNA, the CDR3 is TGCAGCGTTCCCTCCTTCGGCGGGGAGGATGGCTACAATGAGCAGTTCTTC. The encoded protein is CSVPSFGGEDGYNEQFF.

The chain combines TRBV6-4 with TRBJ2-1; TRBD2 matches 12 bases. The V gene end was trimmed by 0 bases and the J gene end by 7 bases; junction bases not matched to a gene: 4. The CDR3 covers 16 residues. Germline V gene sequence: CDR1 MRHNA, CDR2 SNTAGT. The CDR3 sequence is CASSDSATSGRNEQFF. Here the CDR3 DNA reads TGTGCCAGCAGTGACTCGGCAACTAGCGGGAGGAATGAGCAGTTCTTC.

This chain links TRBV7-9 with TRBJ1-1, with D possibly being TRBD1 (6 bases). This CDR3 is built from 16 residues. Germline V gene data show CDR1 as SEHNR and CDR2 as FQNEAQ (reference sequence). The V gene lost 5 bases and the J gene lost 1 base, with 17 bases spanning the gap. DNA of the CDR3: TGTGCCAGCAGCATGAACCCAGGGGAAGGGAACACTGAAGCTTTCTTT. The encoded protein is CASSMNPGEGNTEAFF.

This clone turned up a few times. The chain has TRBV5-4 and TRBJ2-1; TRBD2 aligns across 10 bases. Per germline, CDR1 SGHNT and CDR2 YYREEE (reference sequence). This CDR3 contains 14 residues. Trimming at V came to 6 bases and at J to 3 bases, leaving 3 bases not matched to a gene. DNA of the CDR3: TGTGCCAGCACCCGGACTAGCGGCTACAATGAGCAGTTCTTC. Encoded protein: CASTRTSGYNEQFF. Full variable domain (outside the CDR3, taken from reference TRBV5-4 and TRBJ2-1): ETGVTQSPTHLIKTRGQQVTLRCSSQSGHNTVSWYQQALGQGPQFIFQYYREEENGRGNFPPRFSGLQFPNYSSELNVNALELDDSALYLCASTRTSGYNEQFFGPGTRLTVL.

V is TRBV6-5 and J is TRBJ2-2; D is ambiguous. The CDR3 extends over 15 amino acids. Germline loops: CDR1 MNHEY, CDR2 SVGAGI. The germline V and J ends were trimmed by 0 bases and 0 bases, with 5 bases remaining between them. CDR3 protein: CASSYSRTNTGELFF. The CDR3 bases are TGTGCCAGCAGTTACTCGCGGACGAACACCGGGGAGCTGTTTTTT.

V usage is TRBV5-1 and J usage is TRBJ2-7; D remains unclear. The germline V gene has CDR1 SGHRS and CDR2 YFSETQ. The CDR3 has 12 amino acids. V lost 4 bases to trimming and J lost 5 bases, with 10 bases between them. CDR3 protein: CASSPSRDEQYF. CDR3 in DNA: TGCGCCAGCAGCCCCTCCCGGGACGAGCAGTACTTC. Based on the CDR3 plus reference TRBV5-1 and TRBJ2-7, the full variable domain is KAGVTQTPRYLIKTRGQQVTLSCSPISGHRSVSWYQQTPGQGLQFLFEYFSETQRNKGNFPGRFSGRQFSNSRSEMNVSTLELGDSALYLCASSPSRDEQYFGPGTRLTVT.